This T cell receptor (beta chain) was recovered during a study of blood T cell repertoires in COVID-19. The assay was immunoSEQ multiplex PCR, and TCRdb's table has in-frame clones only and misses some. The sample records some 45,000 clones, around 92% being singletons. The CDR3 covers 16 residues. Deletions cut 4 bases from V and 0 bases from J, with 14 bases between. The germline gives CDR1 SGHRS, CDR2 YFSETQ. The rearrangement joins TRBV5-1 to TRBJ2-1, with D tentatively TRBD2 (5 bases). The origin of this receptor is a human donor in a cohort sampled during active COVID-19. The sequencing input was peripheral blood. CDR3 protein: CASSRWTSSSYNEQFF. In nucleotides, the CDR3 is TGCGCCAGCAGCCGGTGGACTTCTAGCTCCTACAATGAGCAGTTCTTC.